Listed below are T cell receptor beta chains from one sample, sequenced in a study of T cells in Graves' hyperthyroidism and ophthalmopathy. TCRdb reprocessed the multiplex PCR reads via MiXCR and lists one record per CDR3 protein. The profile shows about 740,000 distinct CDR3 sequences, approximately 14% of them singletons. The sample consisted of blood. Receptors were obtained from a woman aged 18-29 years with Graves' hyperthyroidism. Each CDR3 is given with its conserved first and last residue. Fields, in order: D gene, clone size, V gene, J gene, CDR3 protein, CDR3 DNA. A D gene is named only where the DNA matches it firmly. Not every row has a clone size; where given, it reads once, few, many or a size class.

>TRBD1|NA|TRBV4-1|TRBJ1-2
CASSPPGQQLESNYGYTF
TGCGCCAGCAGCCCCCCGGGACAGCAGCTTGAGTCTAACTATGGCTACACCTTC
>TRBD2|few|TRBV11-2|TRBJ2-1
CASTRLAGVGSPGEQFF
TGTGCCAGCACCCGACTAGCGGGAGTGGGTTCTCCGGGTGAGCAGTTCTTC
>NA|NA|TRBV9|TRBJ1-4
CASSVEAGFEKLFF
TGTGCCAGCAGCGTAGAAGCAGGTTTTGAAAAACTGTTTTTT
>NA|NA|TRBV20-1|TRBJ2-3
CSARALLSWADTDTQYF
TGCAGTGCTAGAGCCCTATTGTCTTGGGCCGACACAGATACGCAGTATTTT
>NA|few|TRBV9|TRBJ2-5
CASSSFGTQETQYF
TGTGCCAGCAGCTCCTTCGGGACCCAAGAGACCCAGTACTTC
>NA|many|TRBV30|TRBJ2-2
CALELWSGTGELFF
TGTGCCTTGGAACTGTGGAGCGGCACCGGGGAGCTGTTTTTT
>TRBD1|NA|TRBV5-1|TRBJ2-7
CASSLTGGASRGYEQYF
TGCGCCAGCAGCTTGACAGGGGGCGCTTCCCGGGGCTACGAGCAGTACTTC
>TRBD2|NA|TRBV6-1|TRBJ2-1
CASSFGPGGFNEQFF
TGTGCCAGCAGCTTCGGTCCGGGGGGGTTCAATGAGCAGTTCTTC
>NA|many|TRBV20-1|TRBJ2-5
CSATKVGPQETQYF
TGCAGTGCCACGAAGGTGGGTCCCCAAGAGACCCAGTACTTC
>NA|NA|TRBV27|TRBJ1-3
CASSDNQGSGNTIYF
TGTGCCAGCAGTGACAATCAGGGCTCTGGAAACACCATATATTTT